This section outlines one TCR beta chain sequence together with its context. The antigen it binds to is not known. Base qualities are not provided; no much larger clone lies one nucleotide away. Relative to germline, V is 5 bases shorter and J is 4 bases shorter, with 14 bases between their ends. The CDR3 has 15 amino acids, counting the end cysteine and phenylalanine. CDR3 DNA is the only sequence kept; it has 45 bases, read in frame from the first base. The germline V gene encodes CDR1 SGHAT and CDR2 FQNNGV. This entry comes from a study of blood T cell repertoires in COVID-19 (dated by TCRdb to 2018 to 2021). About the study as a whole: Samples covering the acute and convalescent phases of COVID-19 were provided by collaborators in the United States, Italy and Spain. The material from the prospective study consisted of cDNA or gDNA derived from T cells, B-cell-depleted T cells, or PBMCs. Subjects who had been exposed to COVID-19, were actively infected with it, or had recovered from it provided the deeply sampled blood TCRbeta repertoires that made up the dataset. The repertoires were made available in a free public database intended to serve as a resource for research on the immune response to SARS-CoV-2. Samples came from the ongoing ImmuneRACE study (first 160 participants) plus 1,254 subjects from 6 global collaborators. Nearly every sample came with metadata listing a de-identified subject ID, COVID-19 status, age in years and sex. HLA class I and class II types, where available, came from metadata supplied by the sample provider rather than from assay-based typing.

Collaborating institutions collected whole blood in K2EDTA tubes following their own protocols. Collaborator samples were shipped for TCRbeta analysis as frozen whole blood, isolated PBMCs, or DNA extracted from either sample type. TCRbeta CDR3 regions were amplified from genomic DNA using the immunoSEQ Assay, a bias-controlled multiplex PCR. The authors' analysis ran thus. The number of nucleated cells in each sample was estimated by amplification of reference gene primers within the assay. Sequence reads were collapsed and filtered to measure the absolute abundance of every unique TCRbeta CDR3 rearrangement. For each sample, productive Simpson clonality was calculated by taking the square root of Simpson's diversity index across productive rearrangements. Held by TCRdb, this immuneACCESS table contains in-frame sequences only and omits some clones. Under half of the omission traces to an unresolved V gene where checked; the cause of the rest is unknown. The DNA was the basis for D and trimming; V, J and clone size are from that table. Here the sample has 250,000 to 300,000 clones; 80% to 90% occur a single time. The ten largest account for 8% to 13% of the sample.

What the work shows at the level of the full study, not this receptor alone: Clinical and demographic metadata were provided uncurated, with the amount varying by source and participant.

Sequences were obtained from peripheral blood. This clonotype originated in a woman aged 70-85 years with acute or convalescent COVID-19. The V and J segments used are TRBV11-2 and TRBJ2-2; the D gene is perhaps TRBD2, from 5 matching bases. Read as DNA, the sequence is TGTGCCAGCAGCCGGATGGTGAGGGCCACCGGGGAGCTGTTTTTT. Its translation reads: CASSRMVRATGELFF.